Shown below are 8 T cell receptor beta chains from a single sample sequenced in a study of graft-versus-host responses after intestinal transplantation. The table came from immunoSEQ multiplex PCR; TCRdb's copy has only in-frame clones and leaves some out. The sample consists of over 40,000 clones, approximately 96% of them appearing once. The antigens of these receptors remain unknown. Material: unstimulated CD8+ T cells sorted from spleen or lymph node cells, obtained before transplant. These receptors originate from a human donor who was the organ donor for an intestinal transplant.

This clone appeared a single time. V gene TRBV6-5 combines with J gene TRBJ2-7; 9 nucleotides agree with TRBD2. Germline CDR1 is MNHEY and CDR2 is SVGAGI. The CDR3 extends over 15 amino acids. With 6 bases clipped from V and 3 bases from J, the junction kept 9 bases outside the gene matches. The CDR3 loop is CASSISGGLSYEQYF. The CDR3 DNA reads TGTGCCAGCAGCATTAGCGGGGGACTTAGCTACGAGCAGTACTTC.

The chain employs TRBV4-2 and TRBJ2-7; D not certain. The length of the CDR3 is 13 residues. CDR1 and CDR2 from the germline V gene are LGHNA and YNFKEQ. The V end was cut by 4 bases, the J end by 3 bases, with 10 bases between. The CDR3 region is CASSRVLFYEQYF. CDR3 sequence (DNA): TGTGCCAGCAGCCGAGTCCTATTCTACGAGCAGTACTTC.

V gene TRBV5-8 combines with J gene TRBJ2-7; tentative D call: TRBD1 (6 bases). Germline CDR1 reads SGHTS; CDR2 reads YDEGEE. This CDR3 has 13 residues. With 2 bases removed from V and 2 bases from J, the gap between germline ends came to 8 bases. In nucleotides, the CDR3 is TGTGCCAGCAGCTTCGGGACAACCTACGAGCAGTACTTC. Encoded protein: CASSFGTTYEQYF.

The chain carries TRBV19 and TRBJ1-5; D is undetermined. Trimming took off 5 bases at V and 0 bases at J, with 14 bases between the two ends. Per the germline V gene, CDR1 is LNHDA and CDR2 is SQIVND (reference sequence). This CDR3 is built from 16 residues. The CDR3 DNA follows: TGTGCCAGTAGTGTCGGGTCCTCCTATAGCAATCAGCCCCAGCATTTT. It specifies CASSVGSSYSNQPQHF.

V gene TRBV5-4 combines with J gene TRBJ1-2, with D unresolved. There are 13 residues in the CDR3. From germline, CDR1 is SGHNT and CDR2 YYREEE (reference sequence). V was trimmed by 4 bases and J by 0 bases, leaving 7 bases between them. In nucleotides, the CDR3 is TGTGCCAGCAGCCCCTTATCTAACTATGGCTACACCTTC. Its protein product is CASSPLSNYGYTF.

The CDR3 coding sequence is TGTGCCAGCAGCGAGGACCGGGTCAATGAGCAGTTCTTC. Its protein is CASSEDRVNEQFF. The chain recombines TRBV9 with TRBJ2-1; no definite D call. Looked up from germline, CDR1 is SGDLS and CDR2 is YYNGEE. The CDR3 spans 13 residues. V lost 3 bases, J lost 6 bases, and 10 bases lay in between.

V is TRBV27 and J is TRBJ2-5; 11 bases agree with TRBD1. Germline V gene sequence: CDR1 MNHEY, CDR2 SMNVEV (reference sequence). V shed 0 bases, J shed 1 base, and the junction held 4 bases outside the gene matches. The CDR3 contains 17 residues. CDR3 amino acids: CASSLSGQGATQETQYF. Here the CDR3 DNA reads TGTGCCAGCAGTTTATCAGGACAGGGGGCGACCCAAGAGACCCAGTACTTC.

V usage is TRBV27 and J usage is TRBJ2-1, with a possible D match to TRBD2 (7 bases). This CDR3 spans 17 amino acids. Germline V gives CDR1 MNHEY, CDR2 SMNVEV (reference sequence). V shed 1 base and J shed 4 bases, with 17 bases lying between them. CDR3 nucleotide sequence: TGTGCCAGCAGTTTATTCGGTGGGGGAGGGGGGTACAATGAGCAGTTCTTC. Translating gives CASSLFGGGGGYNEQFF.